This T cell receptor (beta chain) is drawn from a study of monozygotic twins with inflammatory bowel disease. Study-wide findings and caveats: IBD patients showed reduced TCRbeta diversity (inverse Simpson) versus healthy co-twins.

Remarks on this clonotype: What it binds is not known.

Germline V CDR1 and CDR2: LGHNA, YSLEER. The CDR3 is 15 amino acids. TCRdb re-called the 5' RACE reads, yielding one record per CDR3 amino acid sequence without DNA. The table counts 95,000 to 110,000 distinct CDR3 sequences; 1.9% lies in the top ten. This clonotype was sampled from a human donor with ulcerative colitis or Crohn's disease, or a healthy co-twin of an affected twin (not recorded which). This chain connects TRBV4-3 to TRBJ2-1. Sequencing input: blood. The CDR3 is CASSRVADSYNEQFF.